These 26 T cell receptor beta chains were all obtained from the same sample, sequenced in a study of OX40 agonist ivuxolimab in advanced cancers. The method was immunoSEQ multiplex PCR; TCRdb's version includes in-frame clones alone and lacks a portion of them. The top ten hold roughly 2% of the sample, which has 99,000 or so clones, approximately 95% seen once. The specimen was CD4+ or CD8+ T cells sorted from blood, collected in a trial of the OX40 agonist ivuxolimab. These receptors were taken from an adult with an advanced solid tumor such as melanoma, head and neck, liver or kidney cancer.

The V gene is TRBV7-9, the J gene TRBJ1-5; no clear D gene. V was pared by 6 bases and J by 0 bases, with 12 bases between. There are 15 residues in the CDR3. The germline V gene has CDR1 SEHNR and CDR2 FQNEAQ (reference sequence). CDR3 nucleotide sequence: TGTGCCAGCAGTTTGGGCACCCATAGCAATCAGCCCCAGCATTTT. Amino acid sequence: CASSLGTHSNQPQHF.

The V and J genes are TRBV7-8 and TRBJ2-6; D is possibly TRBD2 (5 bases). CDR1 SGHVS and CDR2 FQNEAQ come from the germline V gene. V gave up 5 bases and J gave up 2 bases, with 10 bases separating them. This CDR3 contains 15 residues. The CDR3 here is CASSEMRAGANVLTF. CDR3 sequence (DNA): TGTGCCAGCAGCGAGATGAGGGCTGGGGCCAACGTCCTGACTTTC.

The chain couples TRBV5-1 to TRBJ2-5; 11 bases are shared with TRBD2. TRBJ2-7 matches the DNA end more closely, so the J call is doubtful. CDR1 and CDR2 from the germline V gene are SGHRS and YFSETQ. This CDR3 is 16 amino acids long. DNA for the CDR3: TGCGCCAGCAGCTTGAAGGATACTAGCGGGGGATACGAGCAGTACTTC. As protein: CASSLKDTSGGYEQYF.

This clone was recorded only once. This rearrangement joins TRBV7-6 to TRBJ2-5; the match to TRBD2 covers 7 bases. The DNA end is a closer match to TRBJ2-7, so the J assignment may be wrong. Germline values: CDR1 SGHVS, CDR2 FNYEAQ. The CDR3 runs to 16 residues. The CDR3 spells CASSPDAGRASYEQYF. The CDR3 coding sequence is TGTGCCAGCAGCCCCGATGCGGGGAGGGCGTCCTACGAGCAGTACTTC.

The chain joins TRBV7-9 to TRBJ2-2, with 10 bases identical to TRBD1. The CDR3 contains 16 residues. The trim removed 4 bases at V and 2 bases at J, leaving 4 bases unmatched. Germline V CDR1 and CDR2: SEHNR, FQNEAQ (reference sequence). CDR3 sequence: CASSWGQGTNTGELFF. CDR3 coding DNA: TGTGCCAGCAGCTGGGGACAGGGGACCAACACCGGGGAGCTGTTTTTT.

The chain couples TRBV15 to TRBJ1-5, with D perhaps matching TRBD1 (5 bases). Per germline, CDR1 LNHNV and CDR2 YYDKDF (reference sequence). The germline V and J ends were trimmed by 3 bases and 6 bases, with 12 bases remaining between them. CDR3 length: 14 amino acids. This CDR3 is CATSSPIGGQPQHF. CDR3 nucleotide sequence: TGTGCCACCAGCAGCCCTATTGGGGGTCAGCCCCAGCATTTT.

This rearrangement joins TRBV19 to TRBJ2-3; D is possibly TRBD2 (6 bases). Trimming pared 8 bases from V and 4 bases from J, leaving 19 bases between. The CDR3 has 15 residues. Germline CDR1 reads LNHDA; CDR2 reads SQIVND (reference sequence). CDR3 amino acids: CASAPPGRTPDTQYF. The CDR3 DNA sequence: TGTGCCAGTGCCCCCCCAGGGAGGACACCAGATACGCAGTATTTT.

The V call is TRBV11-2, the J call TRBJ2-7; D assignment may be TRBD1 or TRBD2 (6 bases each). CDR3 length equals 15 residues. CDR1 and CDR2 from the germline V gene are SGHAT and FQNNGV. Between the trimmed V and J ends, which lost 5 bases and 0 bases, there was a span of 14 bases. The CDR3 is CASSLRDTDSYEQYF. CDR3 nucleotides: TGTGCCAGCAGCCTGCGGGACACCGACTCCTACGAGCAGTACTTC.

This chain links TRBV6-5 with TRBJ1-6; the match to TRBD1 covers 9 bases. Germline assignment: CDR1 MNHEY and CDR2 SVGAGI. The CDR3 consists of 15 residues. The V gene end was trimmed by 0 bases and the J gene end by 6 bases; junction bases not matched to a gene: 0. Here the CDR3 DNA reads TGTGCCAGCAGTTACTCGGGACAGGGTAATTCACCCCTCCACTTT. This sequence encodes CASSYSGQGNSPLHF.

As for this clone: The junction differs from germline at one of its ends, possibly a read error. This sample includes further DNA sequences coding for the same CDR3. The chain is built from TRBV6-5 and TRBJ2-1; 8 nucleotides line up with TRBD1. The germline gives CDR1 MNHEY, CDR2 SVGAGI. This CDR3 is built from 15 residues. The DNA for the CDR3 is TGTGCCAGCAGTTACCGGCAGGGGGCCTATAATGAGCAGTTCTTC. Its translation: CASSYRQGAYNEQFF.

The V gene is TRBV27, the J gene TRBJ2-3; TRBD2 matches at 14 bases. Losses at the gene ends were 6 bases for V and 4 bases for J; bases not matched to a gene: 3. Germline assignment: CDR1 MNHEY and CDR2 SMNVEV (reference sequence). The CDR3 loop spans 15 amino acids. The CDR3 protein is CASRPGLAGADTQYF. The DNA of the CDR3 is TGTGCCAGCAGACCGGGACTAGCGGGAGCAGATACGCAGTATTTT.

V gene TRBV7-6 combines with J gene TRBJ2-7; D is possibly TRBD2 (6 bases). V shed 3 bases and J shed 6 bases, with 9 bases lying between them. The length of the CDR3 is 12 residues. Germline values: CDR1 SGHVS, CDR2 FNYEAQ. Written as DNA, the CDR3 is TGTGCCAGCAGCTTCGGGGGAGGCGAGCAGTACTTC. Protein: CASSFGGGEQYF.

This sequence joins TRBV6-5 and TRBJ1-1; 7 positions match TRBD1. Trimming took 7 bases from V and 11 from J; bases not matched to a gene: 10. Germline CDR1 reads MNHEY; CDR2 reads SVGAGI. This CDR3 is built from 12 residues. The CDR3 region is CASTSGDRAAFF. CDR3 DNA sequence: TGTGCCAGCACCTCGGGAGACAGGGCGGCTTTCTTT.

The V gene is TRBV12-5, the J gene TRBJ1-1; perhaps TRBD1 as D (6 bases). The V end lost 1 base, the J end lost 4 bases, and 13 bases lay between the germline ends. Germline CDR1 is LGHNT and CDR2 is FRNRAP. This CDR3 is 15 amino acids long. The CDR3 loop reads CASGLAQGGATEAFF. The CDR3 DNA sequence: TGTGCTAGTGGTTTGGCACAGGGAGGGGCCACTGAAGCTTTCTTT.

The rearrangement links TRBV7-9 to TRBJ2-5; possibly TRBD2 for D (5 bases). Germline-derived CDR1 and CDR2 are SEHNR and FQNEAQ (reference sequence). The CDR3 contains 11 residues. The V and J ends lost 7 bases and 5 bases respectively, with 8 bases between them. The DNA for the CDR3 is TGTGCCAGCACCTGGAGGGAGACCCAGTACTTC. Amino acids: CASTWRETQYF.

The rearrangement uses TRBV10-1 and TRBJ2-7; D is perhaps TRBD1 (5 bases). Per the germline V gene, CDR1 is WNHNN and CDR2 is SYGVQD (reference sequence). The V end lost 1 base, the J end lost 1 base, and 14 bases lay between the germline ends. The CDR3 extends over 16 amino acids. CDR3 sequence reads: CASSEFVYRTSYEQYF. CDR3 nucleotide sequence: TGCGCCAGCAGTGAGTTCGTATACAGGACATCCTACGAGCAGTACTTC.

This rearrangement joins TRBV2 to TRBJ2-2, with unresolved D. V lost 1 base to trimming and J lost 1 base, with 10 bases between them. Germline CDR1 and CDR2: SNHLY and FYNNEI. The CDR3 runs to 16 residues. The CDR3 is CASSEDLRQNTGELFF. The CDR3 nucleotides read TGTGCCAGCAGTGAAGATCTGAGACAGAACACCGGGGAGCTGTTTTTT. The variable domain in full, with the rest retrieved from reference TRBV2 and TRBJ2-2, is EPEVTQTPSHQVTQMGQEVILRCVPISNHLYFYWYRQILGQKVEFLVSFYNNEISEKSEIFDDQFSVERPDGSNFTLKIRSTKLEDSAMYFCASSEDLRQNTGELFFGEGSRLTVL.

The rearrangement uses TRBV9 and TRBJ2-1; D unresolved. The length of the CDR3 is 12 residues. The ends were cut back, 3 bases at V and 9 bases at J, with 10 bases in the middle. In germline, CDR1 is SGDLS, CDR2 YYNGEE. CDR3 amino acids: CASSAQPGEQFF. The CDR3 DNA sequence: TGTGCCAGCAGCGCCCAGCCTGGTGAGCAGTTCTTC.

The CDR3 sequence: CASERGVGSGETQYF. The CDR3 nucleotides read TGTGCCAGCGAGAGAGGGGTCGGCAGTGGAGAGACCCAGTACTTC. The chain links TRBV6-5 to TRBJ2-5; D possibly uses TRBD1 or TRBD2 (5 bases each). Germline V lookup: CDR1 MNHEY, CDR2 SVGAGI. This CDR3 contains 15 residues. Trimming took 8 bases from V and 4 from J, leaving 20 bases between them.

J is TRBJ2-7 and V is TRBV27; D perhaps matches TRBD2 (5 bases). The CDR3 runs 16 residues. Germline V lookup: CDR1 MNHEY, CDR2 SMNVEV (reference sequence). Trimming took 6 bases from V and 4 from J, leaving 22 bases between them. Written as DNA, the CDR3 is TGTGCCAGCAGCTCCTTTCCAGCGGAAGACCCATACGAGCAGTACTTC. Translating it yields CASSSFPAEDPYEQYF.

The chain couples TRBV7-9 to TRBJ1-5; 7 bases align to TRBD1. This CDR3 region has 13 residues. Germline lookup yields CDR1 SEHNR and CDR2 FQNEAQ (reference sequence). Trimming cost V 9 bases and J 4 bases; bases outside gene matches: 6. The CDR3 DNA sequence: TGTGCCAGTTCCGGGACAGCAAATCAGCCCCAGCATTTT. Residues: CASSGTANQPQHF.

This sequence joins TRBV2 and TRBJ2-1; D is ambiguous. The CDR3 length is 13 residues. The germline gives CDR1 SNHLY, CDR2 FYNNEI. Trimming left V 0 bases short and J 5 bases short, with 5 bases between. As DNA, the CDR3 is TGTGCCAGCAGTGAAGCTGGACACAATGAGCAGTTCTTC. Protein product: CASSEAGHNEQFF.

The chain couples TRBV19 to TRBJ2-7; TRBD2 aligns across 8 bases. The germline gives CDR1 LNHDA, CDR2 SQIVND (reference sequence). V shed 10 bases, J shed 5 bases, and the junction held 10 bases outside the gene matches. The CDR3 sequence is 13 residues long. Here the CDR3 reads CATGGGGLDEQYF. CDR3 coding DNA: TGTGCCACCGGGGGGGGAGGGCTGGACGAGCAGTACTTC.

The chain joins TRBV27 to TRBJ2-1; tentative D call: TRBD2 (6 bases). V shed 2 bases and J shed 4 bases, with 6 bases lying between them. Germline values: CDR1 MNHEY, CDR2 SMNVEV (reference sequence). The CDR3 is 13 amino acids. The CDR3, as DNA: TGTGCCAGCAGTTTAGGGGGGTACAATGAGCAGTTCTTC. Its protein is CASSLGGYNEQFF.

Note on this clone: One end of the junction varies from germline; a read error may be responsible. V is TRBV28 and J is TRBJ2-5; 8 bases line up with TRBD2. Germline loops: CDR1 MDHEN, CDR2 SYDVKM. The CDR3 is 16 amino acids. CDR3 residues: CASRLFAGGARETQYF. The CDR3 region has the DNA TGTGCCAGCAGGTTATTTGCCGGGGGGGCACGGGAGACCCAGTACTTC.

This chain joins TRBV15 and TRBJ1-3; 9 bases agree with TRBD1. Germline values: CDR1 LNHNV, CDR2 YYDKDF (reference sequence). Trimming removed 1 base from V and 3 bases from J; junction bases left unmatched: 10. This CDR3 is built from 18 residues. CDR3 region: CATSRGAGTGFYGNTIYF. CDR3 coding DNA: TGTGCCACCAGCAGAGGGGCCGGGACAGGGTTCTATGGAAACACCATATATTTT.